The following is a T cell receptor (beta chain) sequence with its context. It has no known antigen specificity. No much larger clone exists at a distance of one base, and base qualities are not known. The protocol used for the library was the immunoSEQ multiplex PCR assay. The multiplex PCR relied on a mix of 60 forward primers for TCR Vbeta segments and 13 reverse primers for TCR Jbeta segments. The CDR3 region of rearranged TCR beta genes was amplified from genomic DNA with a multiplex PCR assay. The Illumina HiSeq System was used to sequence the amplified TCR beta libraries as 87-base-pair reads. As for the authors' bioinformatics: A later analysis tallied approximately 87 million unique TCR beta chains across the 610 or so repertoires, and about 10 million of those chains were shared by two or more donors. To remove PCR and sequencing errors, raw reads were error-corrected and collapsed into unique sequences using a nearest-neighbor algorithm that merged closely related sequences. To assign V, D and J gene segments, CDR3 sequences were aligned to IMGT reference sequences. For a sequence to be retained, at least a six-nucleotide match to both a V gene segment and a J gene segment was required. Rearrangements were called productive when the CDR3 lacked stop codons and stayed in frame with V and J; all others were non-productive. CDR3 was defined by IMGT convention, running from the second conserved V-encoded cysteine to the conserved J-encoded phenylalanine. The earlier analysis of some 550 of the donors excluded any sequence lacking an unambiguous match to a single V gene segment. In an earlier analysis of 587 of the donors, a V segment was called functional when productive rearrangements were above 56.7%, and segregating when the standard deviation between donors exceeded 5%. A statistical classification framework was built to diagnose cytomegalovirus status from the catalog of TCR beta chain sequences. In a later analysis, V and J genes were assigned by comparing TCR nucleotide sequences against IMGT/GENE-DB human TR gene sequences. Using the TCRdist pipeline, a later analysis assigned CDR3 sequences along with most-parsimonious VDJ recombination scenarios. In a later analysis, every TCR beta chain was defined by the combination of its CDR3 amino acid sequence and its V-gene family, and reads without a unique V-gene family were dropped. As a way to deal with suspected cross-contamination and a sequencing artifact, a later analysis dropped roughly 620 nucleotide sequences that were highly shared and had low generation probability. In a later analysis, a clonal expansion index was calculated for each public chain from normalized within-repertoire ranks of inferred template counts. In a later analysis, generation probabilities were computed with a VDJ recombination model fitted to out-of-frame rearrangements, and the resulting probabilities were checked against IGoR. A later analysis scored TCR-TCR, TCR-HLA and TCR-CMV co-occurrence with hypergeometric tests, applying a repertoire-size bias correction to TCR pairs. In a later analysis, false discovery rates were estimated by permuting HLA or CMV assignments 20 times. In a later analysis, co-occurring TCRs were grouped using DBSCAN, and TCRdist sequence similarity was added for clustering within HLA-allele-positive subsets. Co-occurrence clustering excluded repertoires with fewer than 30,000 or more than 120,000 public chains, plus five with anomalous nucleotide sharing. Imported from immuneACCESS, the table was reduced by TCRdb to in-frame sequences with V and J called. These copies leave out some clones; in studies compared against another copy, an unresolved V gene accounts for under half, and the cause of the remainder is not known. V, J and clone size are those of that table, while D and trimming were read from the DNA. The sample table holds approximately 120,000 clones, of which roughly 71% were seen once. The ten most abundant clones make up 5.4% of the sample.

These data are taken from a study of cytomegalovirus exposure and HLA in healthy donors (dated by TCRdb to the late 2010s). Study-level background: An earlier analysis of some 500 of the donors reported 250 to 300 Gb of sequence data and roughly 100 million unique TCR beta sequences from 150 million to 200 million T cells. Around 320 gigabases of sequencing data and some 85 million unique TCR sequences were included in an early release covering 550 to 800 HLA-typed donors. Of the approximately 370 genotyped donors, less than 90% were placed in the genetic ancestry cluster associated with self-reported Caucasian donors. The study aimed to test whether cataloging public T cell receptors could reveal signatures of past pathogen exposure. The study profiled the T cell repertoires of hundreds of subjects by immunosequencing and related them to cytomegalovirus serostatus. Along with the approximately 700-subject first cohort, a separate validation cohort of over a hundred different subjects was used. To predict cytomegalovirus infection status, the study combined high-throughput TCR immunosequencing, statistical association of individual TCRs with disease status, and machine learning. A later analysis re-examined previously published TCR beta repertoires from around 670 donors and added high-resolution HLA genotyping to investigate patterns of TCR occurrence. Rather than drawing on any new phenotypic data, the later analysis identified candidate immune exposures from TCR beta sequences and the way those sequences occurred across donors. An earlier analysis of fewer than 700 of the donors applied high-throughput TCR beta sequencing to assess whether each TCR beta V gene segment acted as functional or pseudogenic. Donor age, sex, ethnicity and CMV serostatus were compiled together with the repertoire data. Genome-wide SNP genotypes for about three fifths of the roughly 670 donors were used in a later genetic analysis, which treated that subset as a discovery cohort. All discovery cohort repertoires had been generated on a single sequencing platform. Class I and class II HLA loci were covered by the typing at four-digit resolution. Typing coverage varied by locus: about 620-630 donors for A, B, C, DRB1 and DQB1; around 560 for DQA1; more than 600 for DPA1; approximately 470 for DPB1. Five DR-DQ haplotypes were treated as single units for association and clustering because of strong linkage in the cohort. On average, about 240,000 unique TCR beta nucleotide sequences were sequenced per donor among 350 to 400 genotyped donors of the cohort, with roughly 18% of those sequences being non-productive.

Paper-wide results and their limitations: Most TCR sequences were observed very rarely across donors, whereas some public TCRs were present in many individuals. In a later analysis, HLA-associated TCR beta chains showed more clonal expansion and lower generation probabilities than non-associated chains that were equally common. Linkage disequilibrium might explain the correlated functional status among segregating V segments, but an unknown experimental factor could not be excluded. V-gene and J-gene trimming of TCR beta chains was associated with a missense DCLRE1C variant in a later genetic analysis, and the association was replicated in an independent cohort. According to a later genetic analysis, donors in an Asian-associated ancestry cluster had fewer N-insertions in productive TCRs than the approximately 690-donor mean. A further reported finding was that TCR beta sequences accurately predicted the HLA-A and HLA-B alleles for most subjects in the first cohort. In the study, some 160 TCR beta chains were listed as associated with cytomegalovirus. Because HLA typing was unavailable for some donors at each locus, only the typed subset was used in association tests. Broadly in line with IMGT annotations, most TCR beta V segments showed up in productive rearrangements about 87% or about 30% of the time in an earlier analysis of approximately 600 of the donors. In a later analysis, the rate of TCR association differed among HLA loci, with DRB1 alleles having the most associated TCRs and HLA-C alleles having the fewest. Only TCR beta chains were sequenced in this cohort, and the absence of alpha or paired-chain data limited detectable features. Because counts were too low, more than 15 rarely observed V segments, including chromosome 9 orphons, were left out of the earlier analysis of about 620 of the donors. In vitro tests confirmed that a few of the cytomegalovirus-associated TCR beta chains recognize cytomegalovirus antigens. When HLA alleles, especially DR and DQ, strongly co-occurred, TCR associations were difficult to assign to individual alleles. Most CMV-associated TCR beta chains appeared to be HLA-restricted in a later analysis, and the HLA associations seemed to be driven largely by CMV exposure. A later analysis reported that several top co-occurrence clusters appeared linked to parvovirus B19, influenza, CMV and Epstein-Barr virus. A cluster of highly shared sequence variants was judged likely to be a technical artifact of the sequencing pipeline. For the cohort, immune exposure information was limited to CMV serostatus. The authors suggested that the approach could potentially be extended to other disease states and immunological phenotypes. Some IMGT-functional V segments, including TRBV6-2 and TRBV6-3, could not be told apart with the 87-base-pair reads, so those segments were excluded. Roughly uniform sequencing depth across donors was assumed in presence/absence analyses, although this assumption may not hold. The classifier was reported to diagnose cytomegalovirus status with high specificity and sensitivity in both the original and validation cohorts. A later analysis associated about 17,000 TCR beta sequences with specific HLA alleles at a false discovery rate of 0.05.

The cohort was made up of 666 healthy bone marrow donors. At the time of sampling, all cohort members were nominally healthy, though unrecorded immune exposures were likely present. The donor tested CMV seropositive, placing the donor among the approximately 290 seropositive members of the cohort. A peripheral blood sample was collected from each donor, and TCR beta sequencing was performed on peripheral blood mononuclear cells. Genomic DNA extraction from the blood cell samples was performed with the Qiagen DNeasy Blood Extraction Kit. Counted from cysteine to phenylalanine, this CDR3 has 13 amino acids. The entry retains the CDR3 DNA only, 39 bases that are in frame from base 1. V loses 9 bases at its end and J loses 9 bases; junction bases beyond the gene matches: 12. CDR1 MNHEY and CDR2 SMNVEV were looked up in the germline V gene (reference sequence).

The sequence was obtained from a woman aged 70 to 79 in good health and CMV-seropositive. This receptor chain uses TRBV27 and TRBJ1-2, with 8 middle bases fitting TRBD1. The sequencing sample was made of PBMCs. CDR3 loop: CASSARQGLSYTF. At the DNA level, the sequence is TGTGCCAGTTCCGCTAGACAGGGGTTGAGCTACACCTTC.